What follows describes a single T cell receptor (beta chain). The antigen it recognizes is unknown. Base quality data are lacking; no much larger clone is found one base away. The CDR3 covers 14 residues, taking in both the cysteine and the phenylalanine. Only the CDR3 portion is preserved as DNA: 42 bases, with reading frame beginning at the first base. V is trimmed back by 4 bases and J by 7 bases, and the junction contains 6 bases that no gene match accounts for. CDR1 MNHEY and CDR2 SVGAGI were looked up in the germline V gene. The donors were included in the validation cohort of 90 to 150 subjects, a group kept apart from the roughly 700-subject first cohort. The sample originates from a study of cytomegalovirus exposure and HLA in healthy donors (dated by TCRdb to 2017 to 2019). About the investigation overall: A later analysis indicated that the 100 to 150 validation repertoires were generated on the platform also employed for the approximately 670 repertoires of the first cohort. The study aimed to test whether signatures of past pathogen exposure could be identified by cataloging public T cell receptors. A separate validation cohort of more than 100 different subjects was used in addition to the approximately 670-subject first cohort. To predict cytomegalovirus infection status, the study combined high-throughput TCR immunosequencing, statistical association of individual TCRs with disease status, and machine learning. Here is what the overall study found, with its caveats: Of the cluster scores, approximately 95% were above 0 in a later analysis, which found that TCRs clustered in the first cohort also tended to co-occur in the approximately 130 validation repertoires. While some public TCRs were present in many individuals, most TCR sequences turned up only very rarely across donors. Cytomegalovirus status was reported to be diagnosed by the classifier with high specificity and sensitivity in both the original and validation cohorts. The authors suggested that the approach could potentially be extended to other disease states and immunological phenotypes. A total of fewer than 200 TCR beta chains were listed by the study as associated with cytomegalovirus. A later analysis had no HLA typing for the validation cohort, so co-occurrence there was scored across all 130 or so repertoires. A few of the identified cytomegalovirus-associated TCR beta chains were confirmed in vitro to be specific for cytomegalovirus antigens.

Receptors were amplified or captured by the immunoSEQ multiplex PCR assay. For the original study's pipeline: A statistical classification framework was built to diagnose cytomegalovirus status from the catalog of TCR beta chain sequences. TCRdb limited this immuneACCESS table to in-frame rearrangements with V and J called. A share of clones is missing; checked studies link under half to unresolved V genes, and the rest is unexplained. V, J and clone size reflect that table, while D and trimming were determined from the DNA. The sample records fewer than 400,000 clones, 75% to 90% of which are singletons. The ten largest clones take up around 0.8% of the sample.

Material for sequencing was PBMCs. The sequence derives from a woman aged 18-29 years in good health and CMV-seronegative. The V and J genes are TRBV6-5 and TRBJ1-4, and TRBD1 aligns with 7 junction nucleotides. The CDR3 reads as follows: CASSSSTGVEKLFF. The DNA is TGTGCCAGCAGTTCCAGTACAGGGGTTGAAAAACTGTTTTTT.